The rows below give T cell receptor beta chains drawn from one sample of a study of blood T cell repertoires in COVID-19. Generated by immunoSEQ multiplex PCR, the TCRdb table keeps only in-frame clones and is missing some. The repertoire holds about 120,000 clones, with 75% to 90% as singletons. Sequenced material: peripheral blood. The receptors here all came from a human donor in a cohort sampled during active COVID-19. The CDR3 runs from the conserved cysteine through the conserved F or W. A D gene is named only where the DNA matches it firmly. The listing skips clone size in some rows; elsewhere it reads once, few, many or a size class.

clone size	V gene	D gene	J gene	CDR3 protein	CDR3 DNA
NA	TRBV24-1	TRBD2	TRBJ2-7	CAPGLASYEQYF	TGTGCCCCCGGACTAGCGAGCTACGAGCAGTACTTC
NA	TRBV2	NA	TRBJ1-4	CARQGEDEKLFF	TGTGCCAGACAGGGAGAGGATGAAAAACTGTTTTTT
NA	TRBV27	TRBD2	TRBJ2-1	CASSSPTSGTGNEQFF	TGTGCCAGCAGTTCCCCGACTAGCGGGACTGGCAATGAGCAGTTCTTC
NA	TRBV5-8	NA	TRBJ1-2	CASTEPGRLRGGYGYTF	TGTGCCAGTACAGAACCGGGACGGCTGAGGGGAGGGTATGGCTACACCTTC
NA	TRBV7-9	NA	TRBJ2-7	CASSPPLASYEQYF	TGTGCCAGCAGCCCGCCCCTAGCGTCCTACGAGCAGTACTTC
NA	TRBV7-9	NA	TRBJ1-1	CASSAYGPGAEAFF	TGTGCCAGCAGCGCCTACGGTCCGGGGGCTGAAGCTTTCTTT
once	TRBV5-1	NA	TRBJ1-2	CASSRGSNYGYTF	TGCGCCAGCAGTAGGGGCTCTAACTATGGCTACACCTTC
NA	TRBV5-8	TRBD1	TRBJ1-5	CASSLGTGGNNQPQHF	TGTGCCAGCAGCTTGGGGACAGGGGGCAACAATCAGCCCCAGCATTTT
once	TRBV10-1	NA	TRBJ2-1	CASSRERGSYNEQFF	TGCGCCAGCAGCCGGGAGCGCGGCTCCTACAATGAGCAGTTCTTC
NA	TRBV5-1	TRBD1	TRBJ2-5	CTSSSVTGAKGETQYF	TGCACCAGCAGCTCGGTGACAGGGGCAAAGGGCGAGACCCAGTACTTC
NA	TRBV5-5	TRBD1	TRBJ1-4	CASSFRTGLNEKLFF	TGTGCCAGCAGCTTTAGGACAGGGCTTAATGAAAAACTGTTTTTT
NA	TRBV12-3/TRBV12-4	NA	TRBJ2-5	CASSPTVQETQYF	TGTGCCAGCAGCCCGACTGTACAAGAGACCCAGTACTTC
NA	TRBV27	NA	TRBJ1-4	CASSPSHSEKLFF	TGTGCCAGCTCCCCCAGCCACAGCGAAAAACTGTTTTTT
NA	TRBV25-1	TRBD1	TRBJ2-5	CASSDPPGQLGETQYF	TGTGCCAGCAGTGACCCCCCGGGACAGCTTGGAGAGACCCAGTACTTC
NA	TRBV6-5	NA	TRBJ1-5	CASSKRNQPQHF	TGTGCCAGCAGTAAGCGCAATCAGCCCCAGCATTTT
NA	TRBV7-8	TRBD1	TRBJ1-6	CASSLVGTVSYNSPLHF	TGTGCCAGCAGCTTAGTCGGGACAGTTTCCTATAATTCACCCCTCCACTTT
NA	TRBV5-1	NA	TRBJ1-1	CASSFMNTEAFF	TGCGCCAGCAGCTTCATGAACACTGAAGCTTTCTTT
NA	TRBV6-2/TRBV6-3	TRBD1	TRBJ1-2	CASRPGTGSGYTF	TGTGCCAGCAGACCTGGGACAGGGTCTGGCTACACCTTC
NA	TRBV5-4	NA	TRBJ2-1	CASSLGGKISSYNEQFF	TGTGCCAGCAGCTTGGGAGGCAAAATTAGCTCCTACAATGAGCAGTTCTTC
NA	TRBV27	TRBD2	TRBJ2-7	CASSSPGQREIHEQYF	TGTGCCAGCAGCTCTCCCGGCCAGCGGGAGATTCACGAGCAGTACTTC
NA	TRBV20-1	NA	TRBJ2-4	CSASGLLEGIQYF	TGCAGTGCTAGTGGGTTGCTAGAAGGCATTCAGTACTTC
NA	TRBV24-1	TRBD2	TRBJ2-1	CATSDGLAGGNNEQFF	TGTGCCACCAGTGATGGCTTAGCGGGGGGGAACAATGAGCAGTTCTTC
NA	TRBV28	NA	TRBJ1-1	CASSLSGPWAFF	TGTGCCAGCAGTTTATCCGGTCCGTGGGCTTTCTTT
NA	TRBV3-1/TRBV3-2	TRBD2	TRBJ2-7	CASSQDRAGGFYEQYF	TGTGCCAGCAGCCAAGATAGAGCGGGGGGATTCTACGAGCAGTACTTC
once	TRBV18	NA	TRBJ1-1	CASSPSGGENTEAFF	TGTGCCAGCTCACCGTCGGGGGGTGAGAACACTGAAGCTTTCTTT
NA	TRBV9	TRBD1	TRBJ2-7	CASSPQDRVAHEQYF	TGTGCCAGCAGCCCCCAGGACAGGGTGGCCCACGAGCAGTACTTC
NA	TRBV19	NA	TRBJ2-5	CASRAVATQETQYF	TGTGCCAGTAGAGCCGTAGCGACCCAAGAGACCCAGTACTTC
NA	TRBV28	NA	TRBJ1-2	CASTLRTHPGGRGYGYTF	TGTGCCAGCACCCTCCGCACGCACCCGGGGGGGCGCGGGTATGGCTACACCTTC
NA	TRBV3-1/TRBV3-2	TRBD2	TRBJ2-5	CASRRTSTQETQYF	TGTGCCAGCAGACGGACTAGCACCCAAGAGACCCAGTACTTC
NA	TRBV9	TRBD2	TRBJ2-3	CASSVEQRGADTQYF	TGTGCCAGCAGCGTAGAACAGCGGGGGGCAGATACGCAGTATTTT
NA	TRBV10-2	NA	TRBJ2-3	CASRGREKGDTQYF	TGCGCCAGCAGGGGGCGGGAAAAGGGAGATACGCAGTATTTT
NA	TRBV3-1/TRBV3-2	NA	TRBJ2-7	CASSPRAGGNEQYF	TGTGCCAGCAGCCCCCGCGCAGGTGGTAACGAGCAGTACTTC
NA	TRBV19	NA	TRBJ2-2	CASSTSAGAGTGELFF	TGTGCCAGCTCGACCTCGGCGGGGGCGGGCACCGGGGAGCTGTTTTTT
NA	TRBV5-1	TRBD2	TRBJ2-1	CASSTGTSGNYNEQFF	TGCGCCAGCAGCACAGGGACTAGCGGGAATTACAATGAGCAGTTCTTC
NA	TRBV5-1	NA	TRBJ2-4	CASSLGGTGKNIQYF	TGCGCCAGCAGCTTGGGCGGGACTGGTAAAAACATTCAGTACTTC
NA	TRBV6-5	NA	TRBJ2-1	CASRYHRERNEQFF	TGTGCCAGCAGGTACCACCGCGAGAGGAATGAGCAGTTCTTC
few	TRBV27	NA	TRBJ2-1	CASSFGGEVNEQFF	TGTGCCAGCAGTTTCGGAGGGGAGGTCAATGAGCAGTTCTTC
NA	TRBV6-1	TRBD2	TRBJ2-5	CASSEARVAGGGETQYF	TGTGCCAGCAGTGAAGCTAGGGTCGCGGGGGGTGGGGAGACCCAGTACTTC
once	TRBV30	NA	TRBJ1-2	CAWSRTDHNYGYTF	TGTGCCTGGAGTAGGACAGATCATAACTATGGCTACACCTTC
NA	TRBV29-1	TRBD2	TRBJ2-2	CSGRTSGSAGELFF	TGCAGCGGCAGGACTAGCGGGAGTGCCGGGGAGCTGTTTTTT
NA	TRBV6-5	NA	TRBJ2-5	CASRSLEQETQYF	TGTGCCAGCAGGAGCCTAGAGCAAGAGACCCAGTACTTC
NA	TRBV5-1	TRBD2	TRBJ2-1	CASRRVAGDRRSYNEQFF	TGCGCCAGCAGGAGGGTAGCGGGGGACCGTAGGTCCTACAATGAGCAGTTCTTC
NA	TRBV25-1	NA	TRBJ1-4	CASSQNEKLFF	TGTGCCAGCAGCCAAAATGAAAAACTGTTTTTT
NA	TRBV2	NA	TRBJ2-7	CASRETAAWEQYF	TGTGCCAGCAGGGAGACGGCGGCCTGGGAGCAGTACTTC
NA	TRBV18	NA	TRBJ2-1	CASSPKSSAAGDEQFF	TGTGCCAGCTCACCGAAGTCCTCCGCGGCGGGCGATGAGCAGTTCTTC
NA	TRBV7-9	NA	TRBJ1-1	CASSRPNSEAFF	TGTGCCAGCAGCCGCCCGAACAGCGAAGCTTTCTTT
few	TRBV5-1	NA	TRBJ1-5	CASSLGGDQPQHF	TGCGCCAGCAGCTTGGGCGGGGATCAGCCCCAGCATTTT
NA	TRBV7-6	NA	TRBJ1-3	CASTLEAGNTIYF	TGTGCCAGCACCCTCGAGGCTGGAAACACCATATATTTT
NA	TRBV5-6	TRBD1	TRBJ2-2	CASSLTGVTGELFF	TGTGCCAGCAGCTTAACAGGGGTCACCGGGGAGCTGTTTTTT